The present entry profiles one T cell receptor beta chain with its context. Per germline, CDR1 SGHTA and CDR2 FQGTGA. This CDR3 spans 12 amino acids. V was cut by 2 bases and J by 6 bases, with 6 bases left in between. The table came from immunoSEQ multiplex PCR; TCRdb's copy has only in-frame clones and leaves some out. The table shows about 52,000 clones, with roughly nine tenths occurring only once. These data originate in a study of OX40 agonist ivuxolimab in advanced cancers. This sequence originates from an adult with an advanced solid tumor such as melanoma, head and neck, liver or kidney cancer. The chain combines TRBV7-3 with TRBJ2-3; D remains unclear. The source was CD4+ or CD8+ T cells sorted from blood, collected in a trial of the OX40 agonist ivuxolimab. The DNA for the CDR3 is TGTGCCAGCAGCTTATTGACGGATACGCAGTATTTT. This translates into CASSLLTDTQYF.